This T cell receptor (beta chain) came from a study of T cells in localized non-small cell lung cancer. Assay used: immunoSEQ multiplex PCR; TCRdb lists only in-frame clones, some missing. The repertoire consists of 40,000 to 60,000 clones, with 85% to 90% occurring once and the leading ten covering 16%. Study-wide findings and caveats: Appearance in adjacent lung was seen for a median 57 of the top 100 tumor clones. Only one tumor region was sequenced, so heterogeneity remains possible. Clonality peaked in uninvolved adjacent lung rather than tumor.

To note about this clone: The antigen is unknown.

Trimming at V came to 3 bases and at J to 7 bases, leaving 2 bases not matched to a gene. This CDR3 is 11 amino acids long. Per germline, CDR1 GTSNPN and CDR2 SVGIG (reference sequence). The chain joins TRBV30 to TRBJ1-1; 7 bases fit TRBD1. The sequencing here drew on PBMCs, taken before any cancer treatment. The clonotype was recovered from a female donor with stage II lung adenocarcinoma. The CDR3 is CAWRRGHEAFF. Written as DNA, the CDR3 is TGTGCCTGGAGGAGGGGGCATGAAGCTTTCTTT.